Listed below are T cell receptor gamma chains from one sample, sequenced in a study of Vδ1+ human thymocytes. TCRdb made new clone calls on the multiplex PCR reads using CATT. The sample lists about 22,000 gamma-chain clones, roughly an eighth occurring once. Sequenced input: Vdelta1+ gamma-delta thymocytes from the thymus. The receptors derive from a child in the first two years of life who had congenital heart surgery. The CDR3 runs from the conserved cysteine through the conserved F or W. Not every row has a clone size; where given, it reads once, few, many or a size class.

TRGV8	TRGJP2	NA	15	CATWDPLSGDWIKTF	TGTGCCACCTGGGATCCGCTGAGCGGTGATTGGATCAAGACGTTT
TRGV8	TRGJ1/TRGJ2	NA	11	CATWDRWKKLF	TGTGCCACCTGGGATAGGTGGAAGAAACTCTTT
TRGV4	TRGJ1/TRGJ2	few	11	CTDRDYYKKLF	TGTACAGACCGGGATTATTATAAGAAACTCTTT
TRGV5	TRGJ1/TRGJ2	medium-sized	12	CATWDRLYKKLF	TGTGCCACCTGGGACAGGCTTTATAAGAAACTCTTT
TRGV3	TRGJ1/TRGJ2	NA	14	CATWAQWYYYKKLF	TGTGCCACCTGGGCTCAATGGTATTATTATAAGAAACTCTTT
TRGV8	TRGJ1/TRGJ2	NA	16	CATWTPTPSNYYKKLF	TGTGCCACCTGGACCCCAACCCCTTCGAATTATTATAAGAAACTCTTT
TRGV5	TRGJ1/TRGJ2	few	14	CATWDRRGEGQKLF	TGTGCCACCTGGGACAGGCGAGGCGAAGGGCAGAAACTCTTT
TRGV5	TRGJ1/TRGJ2	NA	14	CATWDRLNYYKKLF	TGTGCCACCTGGGACAGATTGAATTATTATAAGAAACTCTTT
TRGV9	TRGJ1/TRGJ2	few	12	CALWSGGYKKLF	TGTGCCTTGTGGTCCGGGGGTTATAAGAAACTCTTT
TRGV4	TRGJP2	NA	16	CATWDGRGVSDWIKTF	TGTGCCACCTGGGATGGCCGGGGGGTAAGTGATTGGATCAAGACGTTT
TRGV4	TRGJP1	few	18	CATWDSSLRDTTGWFKIF	TGTGCCACCTGGGACAGCTCGCTCAGGGATACCACTGGTTGGTTCAAGATATTT
TRGV9	TRGJ1/TRGJ2	few	13	CALWARWDYKKLF	TGTGCCTTGTGGGCGCGATGGGATTATAAGAAACTCTTT
TRGV9	TRGJ1/TRGJ2	medium-sized	11	CALWSYYKKLF	TGTGCCTTGTGGAGTTATTATAAGAAACTCTTT
TRGV8	TRGJ1/TRGJ2	few	11	CATWDRDEKLF	TGTGCCACCTGGGATAGAGACGAGAAACTCTTT
TRGV4	TRGJ1/TRGJ2	NA	13	CATWDGRWYKKLF	TGTGCCACCTGGGATGGGCGCTGGTATAAGAAACTCTTT
TRGV3	TRGJP2	few	13	CATWDCSDRIKTF	TGTGCCACCTGGGACTGTAGTGATCGGATCAAGACGTTT
TRGV4	TRGJP2	few	17	CATWNVGALSSDWIKTF	TGTGCCACCTGGAATGTTGGCGCCCTGAGTAGTGATTGGATCAAGACGTTT
TRGV4	TRGJ1/TRGJ2	few	14	CATWDGSKQGEKLF	TGTGCCACCTGGGATGGCAGTAAGCAGGGGGAGAAACTCTTT
TRGV8	TRGJ1/TRGJ2	NA	12	CATWDACNKKLF	TGTGCCACCTGGGACGCGTGTAATAAGAAACTCTTT
TRGV5	TRGJ1/TRGJ2	NA	14	CATWDRGPYYKKLF	TGCGCCACCTGGGACAGGGGGCCTTATTATAAGAAACTCTTT
TRGV9	TRGJ1/TRGJ2	medium-sized	13	CALWEYDYYKKLF	TGTGCCTTGTGGGAGTACGATTATTATAAGAAACTCTTT
TRGV4	TRGJ1/TRGJ2	few	13	CATWNGRDYKKLF	TGTGCCACCTGGAATGGGCGGGATTATAAGAAACTCTTT
TRGV8	TRGJ1/TRGJ2	few	9	CATQSGKLF	TGTGCCACCCAATCGGGGAAACTCTTT
TRGV5	TRGJ1/TRGJ2	NA	13	CATWDRRYYKKLF	TGTGCCACCTGGGACAGACGTTATTATAAGAAACTCTTT
TRGV2	TRGJ1/TRGJ2	NA	17	CATWDGPRFRGRYKKLF	TGTGCCACCTGGGACGGGCCTCGCTTTAGGGGCCGTTATAAGAAACTCTTT
TRGV5	TRGJP1	NA	14	CATWDLTTGWFKIF	TGTGCCACCTGGGACCTGACCACTGGTTGGTTCAAGATATTT
TRGV3	TRGJ1/TRGJ2	NA	14	CATWDRPAGYKKLF	TGTGCCACCTGGGACAGGCCGGCAGGATATAAGAAACTCTTT
TRGV4	TRGJ1/TRGJ2	few	13	CATWERGWGKKLF	TGTGCCACCTGGGAAAGAGGGTGGGGTAAGAAACTCTTT
TRGV4	TRGJ1/TRGJ2	few	11	CATWSYGEKLF	TGTGCCACCTGGTCTTACGGGGAGAAACTCTTT
TRGV4	TRGJ1/TRGJ2	few	12	CATWLAYYKKLF	TGTGCCACCTGGTTAGCTTATTATAAGAAACTCTTT
TRGV8	TRGJ1/TRGJ2	few	14	CATWDRNPFYKKLF	TGTGCCACCTGGGATAGGAACCCGTTTTATAAGAAACTCTTT
TRGV4	TRGJ1/TRGJ2	few	13	CATWNVGNYKKLF	TGTGCCACCTGGAATGTTGGGAATTATAAGAAACTCTTT
TRGV8	TRGJP1	NA	14	CATWDTLYEWFKIF	TGTGCCACCTGGGATACACTCTACGAATGGTTCAAGATATTT
TRGV3	TRGJ1/TRGJ2	few	13	CATWCRNYYKKLF	TGTGCCACCTGGTGCCGGAATTATTATAAGAAACTCTTT
TRGV9	TRGJ1/TRGJ2	NA	11	CALWEVSKKLF	TGTGCCTTGTGGGAGGTTAGTAAGAAACTCTTT
TRGV4	TRGJ1/TRGJ2	medium-sized	11	CATWDGDKKLF	TGTGCCACCTGGGATGGGGATAAGAAACTCTTT
TRGV9	TRGJ1/TRGJ2	NA	12	CALWEVHPKKLF	TGTGCCTTGTGGGAGGTGCATCCTAAGAAACTCTTT
TRGV9	TRGJP2	NA	14	CAFARYSSDWIKTF	TGTGCCTTTGCCCGTTATAGTAGTGATTGGATCAAGACGTTT
TRGV4	TRGJP2	few	17	CATWNGPHYSSDWIKTF	TGTGCCACCTGGAATGGGCCCCACTATAGTAGTGATTGGATCAAGACGTTT
TRGV8	TRGJ1/TRGJ2	few	13	CATWDTFRHKKLF	TGTGCCACCTGGGATACATTCCGACATAAGAAACTCTTT
TRGV2	TRGJ1/TRGJ2	NA	12	CATWEDYYKKLF	TGTGCCACCTGGGAAGACTATTATAAGAAACTCTTT
TRGV2	TRGJP1	NA	19	CATWDGPGPEYTTGWFKIF	TGTGCCACCTGGGACGGGCCAGGGCCCGAATATACCACTGGTTGGTTCAAGATATTT
TRGV4	TRGJ1/TRGJ2	NA	16	CATWDGPRGHYYKKLF	TGTGCCACCTGGGATGGGCCCCGGGGTCATTATTATAAGAAACTCTTT
TRGV8	TRGJP2	NA	16	CATWDRRGGGDWIKTF	TGTGCCACCTGGGATAGGCGGGGTGGTGGTGATTGGATCAAGACGTTT
TRGV8	TRGJ1/TRGJ2	medium-sized	12	CATWDEYYKKLF	TGTGCCACCTGGGACGAGTATTATAAGAAACTCTTT
TRGV9	TRGJ1/TRGJ2	few	13	CALWEFTYYKKLF	TGTGCCTTGTGGGAGTTTACTTATTATAAGAAACTCTTT
TRGV4	TRGJP2	few	17	CATWDGLVGGSDWIKTF	TGTGCCACCTGGGATGGGCTGGTGGGGGGTAGTGATTGGATCAAGACGTTT
TRGV4	TRGJP	NA	18	CATWGSRTQELGKKIKVF	TGTGCCACCTGGGGTTCTCGTACGCAAGAGTTGGGCAAAAAAATCAAGGTATTT
TRGV4	TRGJ1/TRGJ2	few	13	CATWNEGYYKKLF	TGTGCCACCTGGAATGAGGGTTATTATAAGAAACTCTTT
TRGV8	TRGJP	NA	17	CATWDRPQELGKKIKVF	TGTGCCACCTGGGATAGGCCCCAAGAGTTGGGCAAAAAAATCAAGGTATTT
TRGV4	TRGJ1/TRGJ2	NA	14	CATWKGRRRYKKLF	TGTGCCACCTGGAAAGGGCGCCGGAGGTATAAGAAACTCTTT
TRGV9	TRGJ1/TRGJ2	NA	14	CALWEVHPNYKKLF	TGTGCCTTGTGGGAAGTGCACCCAAATTATAAGAAACTCTTT
TRGV8	TRGJ1/TRGJ2	few	15	CATWDRTLTYYKKLF	TGTGCCACCTGGGATAGGACCCTGACCTATTATAAGAAACTCTTT
TRGV4	TRGJP2	NA	14	CATWNGAGDWIKTF	TGTGCCACCTGGAATGGGGCGGGTGATTGGATCAAGACGTTT
TRGV5	TRGJ1/TRGJ2	NA	13	CATWDRPDIKKLF	TGTGCCACCTGGGACAGGCCGGACATTAAGAAACTCTTT
TRGV4	TRGJ1/TRGJ2	NA	14	CATWNSINYYKKLF	TGTGCCACCTGGAATTCCATAAATTATTATAAGAAACTCTTT
TRGV2	TRGJP2	NA	14	CATWDGHSDWIKTF	TGTGCCACCTGGGACGGGCATAGTGATTGGATCAAGACGTTT